Detailed here is one T cell receptor beta chain. The trim removed 3 bases at V and 6 bases at J, leaving 4 bases unmatched. This CDR3 region has 13 residues. Germline lookup yields CDR1 DFQATT and CDR2 SNEGSKA (reference sequence). The data derive from a study of blood T cell repertoires in COVID-19. Here immunoSEQ multiplex PCR was the method, and the copy in TCRdb shows in-frame clones only, minus some. The sample consists of roughly 200,000 clones, less than 90% of them appearing once. Material for sequencing was PBMCs or T cells enriched from blood (not recorded which). The V and J genes are TRBV20-1 and TRBJ2-1; 8 bases match TRBD2. This sequence originates from a woman in her forties or fifties in a cohort exposed to, infected with or recovered from COVID-19 (not recorded which). CDR3 residues: CSASGLAINEQFF. In DNA form, the CDR3 reads TGCAGTGCTAGTGGACTAGCTATCAATGAGCAGTTCTTC.